Each of the 30 T cell receptor beta chains below was sequenced from the same sample in a study of cytomegalovirus exposure and HLA in healthy donors. This PCR relied on a set of 60 Vbeta primers and 13 Jbeta primers. Method: immunoSEQ multiplex PCR; TCRdb's copy keeps in-frame clones and lacks some. The table has under 200,000 clones, around 90% seen once. Sequencing was carried out using PBMCs. Receptor source: a boy aged 2 to 9 in good health and CMV-seronegative.

The rearrangement uses TRBV6-1 and TRBJ2-5; a possible D gene is TRBD2 (5 bases). Trimming removed 0 bases at V and 13 bases at J, with 15 bases between. Germline V lookup: CDR1 MNHNS, CDR2 SASEGT. The CDR3 loop spans 13 amino acids. Here the CDR3 reads CASSEAIGASGYF. In DNA form, the CDR3 reads TGTGCCAGCAGTGAAGCAATAGGAGCCAGCGGGTACTTC.

The V call is TRBV5-1, the J call TRBJ2-3; D perhaps matches TRBD1 (5 bases). The CDR3 loop spans 16 amino acids. CDR1 and CDR2 from the germline V gene are SGHRS and YFSETQ. V was cut by 4 bases and J by 0 bases, with 15 bases left in between. CDR3 loop: CASSGALGWSTDTQYF. The CDR3 bases are TGCGCCAGCAGCGGGGCCCTGGGTTGGAGCACAGATACGCAGTATTTT.

The rearrangement links TRBV27 to TRBJ2-7; TRBD2 matches 9 bases. Germline loops: CDR1 MNHEY, CDR2 SMNVEV (reference sequence). CDR3 length: 13 amino acids. Trimming removed 7 bases from V and 3 bases from J; junction bases left unmatched: 4. The CDR3 DNA follows: TGTGCCAGCATAGCTAGCGGGAACTACGAGCAGTACTTC. It codes for CASIASGNYEQYF.

This clone has only one observation. CDR3 loop: CASSPLAERNGQYF. CDR3 in DNA: TGTGCCAGCAGTCCCCTAGCGGAGAGGAACGGGCAGTACTTC. The V and J genes are TRBV27 and TRBJ2-7, with 7 bases lining up with TRBD2. CDR3 length: 14 residues. Looked up from germline, CDR1 is MNHEY and CDR2 is SMNVEV (reference sequence). The V and J ends lost 5 bases and 9 bases, in that order; junction bases with no gene match: 13.

The CDR3 loop is CASSPRDYIKHEQYF. The CDR3, as DNA: TGTGCCAGCAGCCCGCGGGACTACATTAAGCACGAGCAGTACTTC. The J gene is TRBJ2-7, the V gene TRBV11-1; TRBD2 agrees at 7 bases. CDR3 size: 15 residues. Germline V gives CDR1 SGHAT, CDR2 FQDESV (reference sequence). V lost 5 bases and J lost 5; bases outside the gene matches: 12. The full variable domain, in which reference TRBV11-1 and TRBJ2-7 provide the parts outside the CDR3, is EAEVAQSPRYKITEKSQAVAFWCDPISGHATLYWYRQILGQGPELLVQFQDESVVDDSQLPKDRFSAERLKGVDSTLKIQPAELGDSAMYLCASSPRDYIKHEQYFGPGTRLTVT.

The chain links TRBV19 to TRBJ2-1; TRBD2 matches at 10 bases. V lost 7 bases and J lost 7; bases outside the gene matches: 7. The germline gives CDR1 LNHDA, CDR2 SQIVND (reference sequence). The CDR3 totals 14 residues. CDR3 residues: CASMQREGLNEQFF. CDR3 nucleotides: TGTGCCAGTATGCAGCGGGAGGGCCTTAATGAGCAGTTCTTC.

This clone came up a few times. This chain connects TRBV11-2 to TRBJ2-1; 12 bases agree with TRBD2. The germline gives CDR1 SGHAT, CDR2 FQNNGV. This CDR3 has 14 residues. J lost 9 bases, V lost 1 base, and 1 base had no gene match. CDR3 protein: CASSLGTSGAEQFF. In nucleotides, the CDR3 is TGTGCCAGCAGCTTAGGGACTAGCGGGGCTGAGCAGTTCTTC.

This chain uses TRBV7-9 with TRBJ1-1; the match to TRBD1 covers 9 bases. Trimming took 5 bases from V and 6 from J; bases not matched to a gene: 13. The CDR3 is 16 residues long. Germline V CDR1 and CDR2: SEHNR, FQNEAQ (reference sequence). The CDR3 loop reads CASSPIAGTGYPEAFF. In DNA, the CDR3 is TGTGCCAGCAGCCCTATAGCCGGGACAGGGTATCCTGAAGCTTTCTTT. The whole variable domain, filled in from reference TRBV7-9 and TRBJ1-1, reads DTGVSQNPRHKITKRGQNVTFRCDPISEHNRLYWYRQTLGQGPEFLTYFQNEAQLEKSRLLSDRFSAERPKGSFSTLEIQRTEQGDSAMYLCASSPIAGTGYPEAFFGQGTRLTVV.

The chain employs TRBV18 and TRBJ2-7, with a tentative D call TRBD2 (5 bases). The CDR3 has 14 residues. The germline V gene encodes CDR1 KGHSH and CDR2 LQKENI. Trimming pared 1 base from V and 2 bases from J, leaving 9 bases between. DNA for the CDR3: TGTGCCAGCTCACCACAACAGACTACCTACGAGCAGTACTTC. Translated: CASSPQQTTYEQYF.

This clone was counted between two and nine times. This chain connects TRBV29-1 to TRBJ2-6; TRBD1 matches at 8 bases. The J segment lost 4 bases and the V segment lost 4 bases, leaving 0 bases of the junction unmatched. Germline CDR1 and CDR2: SQVTM and ANQGSEA. This CDR3 is built from 13 residues. The CDR3 coding sequence is TGCAGCGTTGGACAGGGGGGGGCCAACGTCCTGACTTTC. Amino acid sequence: CSVGQGGANVLTF.

The chain joins TRBV6-1 to TRBJ2-7, with D perhaps TRBD1 (7 bases). V gave up 6 bases and J gave up 3 bases, with 18 bases separating them. The CDR3 contains 15 residues. Germline CDR1 MNHNS, CDR2 SASEGT. As DNA, the CDR3 is TGTGCCAGCAGCGGAGGGACAGCCACTCTCTACGAGCAGTACTTC. Its translation is CASSGGTATLYEQYF.

The V and J genes are TRBV6-1 and TRBJ1-1, with D perhaps matching TRBD1 (5 bases). V was pared by 5 bases and J by 4 bases, with 11 bases between. CDR3 length equals 13 residues. CDR1 and CDR2 (germline): MNHNS, SASEGT. The CDR3 nucleotides read TGTGCCAGCAGTCTGGGGGGATCCACTGAAGCTTTCTTT. Translating it yields CASSLGGSTEAFF.

About this clone: The junction and the germline gene differ at one end; a read error may be behind it. The V gene is TRBV6-1, the J gene TRBJ2-7; D might be TRBD1 (6 bases). Per germline, CDR1 MNHNS and CDR2 SASEGT. The CDR3 has 15 amino acids. The CDR3 DNA reads TGTGCCAGCAGTGAATCCGGGGCAGGGGATCTCGAGGAGTACTTC. It is translated as CASSESGAGDLEEYF.

V is TRBV6-1 and J is TRBJ2-6; 7 bases are a match to TRBD1. V lost 4 bases to trimming and J lost 4 bases; unmatched junction nucleotides: 13. Germline assignment: CDR1 MNHNS and CDR2 SASEGT. This CDR3 is 18 amino acids long. CDR3 nucleotide sequence: TGTGCCAGCAGTGCCCCGGGACAGCCCAGGTCCGGGGCCAACGTCCTGACTTTC. Amino acids: CASSAPGQPRSGANVLTF.

This chain uses TRBV7-9 with TRBJ2-7; D gene unclear. Germline V gene lookup returns CDR1 SEHNR and CDR2 FQNEAQ (reference sequence). This CDR3 region has 13 residues. The germline V and J ends were trimmed by 2 bases and 1 base, with 6 bases remaining between them. CDR3 amino acids: CASSLSGSYEQYF. The CDR3 DNA sequence: TGTGCCAGCAGCTTATCCGGGTCCTACGAGCAGTACTTC. The full variable domain, in which reference TRBV7-9 and TRBJ2-7 provide the parts outside the CDR3, is DTGVSQNPRHKITKRGQNVTFRCDPISEHNRLYWYRQTLGQGPEFLTYFQNEAQLEKSRLLSDRFSAERPKGSFSTLEIQRTEQGDSAMYLCASSLSGSYEQYFGPGTRLTVT.

The chain recombines TRBV14 with TRBJ2-7; 10 positions agree with TRBD2. Germline V CDR1 and CDR2: SGHDN, FVKESK. The CDR3 is made up of 14 amino acids. J lost 6 bases, V lost 1 base, and 3 bases had no gene match. DNA for the CDR3: TGTGCCAGCAGCCAAGTGGGGACTAGCGTCGAGCAGTACTTC. Residues: CASSQVGTSVEQYF.

The CDR3 sequence: CAWKQVRYTF. CDR3 DNA sequence: TGTGCCTGGAAACAGGTCCGCTACACCTTC. The J gene is TRBJ1-2, the V gene TRBV30; D is possibly TRBD1 (5 bases). The CDR3 has 10 amino acids. CDR1 and CDR2 (germline): GTSNPN, SVGIG (reference sequence). The V end lost 4 bases, the J end lost 9 bases, and 9 bases lay between the germline ends.

The rearrangement uses TRBV21-1 and TRBJ1-2; the table assigns TRBD1, which was not confirmed against the DNA. TRBV21-1 has pseudogene status. The CDR3 extends over 15 amino acids. The DNA of the CDR3 is TGTGCCAGCAGCGACGGACAGGGGGCGCCAGATGGCTACACCTTC. Amino acid sequence: CASSDGQGAPDGYTF.

The rearrangement joins TRBV7-8 to TRBJ2-1, with 11 bases lining up with TRBD2. J was trimmed by 12 bases and V by 4 bases; bases with no gene match: 2. The CDR3 runs to 12 residues. The germline V gene encodes CDR1 SGHVS and CDR2 FQNEAQ. Written as DNA, the CDR3 is TGTGCCAGCAGCTCGGGACTAGCGGCGCAGTTCTTC. Its protein product is CASSSGLAAQFF.

The rearrangement links TRBV29-1 to TRBJ2-2; tentatively, D is TRBD1 (5 bases). Germline CDR1 SQVTM, CDR2 ANQGSEA. The CDR3 contains 12 residues. V shed 3 bases and J shed 7 bases, with 9 bases lying between them. As DNA, the CDR3 is TGCAGCGTTGACAGGGTGGACGGGGAGCTGTTTTTT. This gives the protein CSVDRVDGELFF.

This clone was counted a few times. Sequence at one end of the junction differs from germline and may be a read error. The chain has TRBV4-1 and TRBJ1-5, with 10 bases matching TRBD1. CDR1 is MGHRA, CDR2 YSYEKL, per germline. The CDR3 is 13 amino acids. CDR3 in amino acids: CASSQDPGQGESF. The DNA of the CDR3 is TGCGCCAGCAGCCAAGATCCAGGACAGGGGGAGTCTTTT.

The V call is TRBV6-1, the J call TRBJ1-4, with 8 positions matching TRBD1. The CDR3 loop spans 14 amino acids. The germline V gene encodes CDR1 MNHNS and CDR2 SASEGT. The V gene end was trimmed by 3 bases and the J gene end by 6 bases; junction bases not matched to a gene: 3. Here the CDR3 DNA reads TGTGCCAGCAGTGAGGGACAGGACTATGAAAAACTGTTTTTT. This gives the protein CASSEGQDYEKLFF.

The V call is TRBV9, the J call TRBJ1-3; 7 positions agree with TRBD1. CDR1 is SGDLS, CDR2 YYNGEE, per germline. This CDR3 is built from 14 residues. V was clipped by 0 bases and J by 3 bases; unmatched bases: 0. CDR3 sequence reads: CASSVAGGGNTIYF. The CDR3 nucleotides read TGTGCCAGCAGCGTAGCAGGGGGTGGAAACACCATATATTTT.

The chain couples TRBV5-1 to TRBJ1-1, with D perhaps matching TRBD1 (6 bases). CDR1 is SGHRS and CDR2 is YFSETQ in the germline V gene. V was shortened by 4 bases and J by 1 base, with 11 bases between the two germline ends. The length of the CDR3 is 14 residues. The CDR3 DNA follows: TGCGCCAGCAGCCCCAGGGGCGCGAACACTGAAGCTTTCTTT. Protein product: CASSPRGANTEAFF.

The rearrangement joins TRBV18 to TRBJ1-6; 10 nucleotides match TRBD1. Germline CDR1 and CDR2: KGHSH and LQKENI. V lost 3 bases and J lost 8; bases outside the gene matches: 4. This CDR3 region has 15 residues. The CDR3, as DNA: TGTGCCAGCTCACCGGGACAGGGGTGGGATTCACCCCTCCACTTT. Its protein product is CASSPGQGWDSPLHF.

V usage is TRBV2 and J usage is TRBJ1-3, with D tentatively TRBD1 (5 bases). Per germline, CDR1 SNHLY and CDR2 FYNNEI. This CDR3 region has 13 residues. V lost 5 bases and J lost 8, with 13 bases in between. The CDR3 DNA reads as TGTGCCAGCAGTCTACAGGACACGTACACCATATATTTT. This translates into CASSLQDTYTIYF. The whole variable domain, remainder taken from reference TRBV2 and TRBJ1-3, is EPEVTQTPSHQVTQMGQEVILRCVPISNHLYFYWYRQILGQKVEFLVSFYNNEISEKSEIFDDQFSVERPDGSNFTLKIRSTKLEDSAMYFCASSLQDTYTIYFGEGSWLTVV.

This clone was picked up a small number of times. The chain combines TRBV7-9 with TRBJ1-4; 7 nucleotides align to TRBD1. In germline, CDR1 is SEHNR, CDR2 FQNEAQ (reference sequence). With V trimmed by 6 bases and J by 8 bases, 9 bases remained unmatched. The CDR3 length is 14 residues. CDR3 sequence reads: CASRSLETGEKLFF. The CDR3 region has the DNA TGTGCCAGCAGATCATTGGAGACAGGGGAAAAACTGTTTTTT.

The V call is TRBV4-1, the J call TRBJ2-5, with TRBD1 as a possible D gene (6 bases). This CDR3 spans 14 amino acids. Trimming removed 1 base at V and 3 bases at J, with 9 bases between. Per germline, CDR1 MGHRA and CDR2 YSYEKL. The DNA for the CDR3 is TGCGCCAGCAGCCAAGTTGAGGGGGAAGAGACCCAGTACTTC. Protein product: CASSQVEGEETQYF.

The rearrangement links TRBV14 to TRBJ2-3, with D perhaps matching TRBD2 (6 bases). V lost 3 bases to trimming and J lost 7 bases, with 17 bases between them. This CDR3 has 15 residues. Per germline, CDR1 SGHDN and CDR2 FVKESK. In DNA form, the CDR3 reads TGTGCCAGCAGCCACCGTCCCGGACTACACCATACGCAGTATTTT. It codes for CASSHRPGLHHTQYF.

CDR3 region: CASSESTYEQYF. For the CDR3, the DNA is TGCGCCAGCAGTGAGTCCACCTACGAGCAGTACTTC. This chain links TRBV10-1 with TRBJ2-7; D call uncertain. V lost 0 bases and J 2 bases, leaving 2 bases between the germline ends. CDR1 is WNHNN and CDR2 is SYGVQD in the germline V gene (reference sequence). There are 12 residues in the CDR3.